Listed below are T cell receptor beta chains from one sample, sequenced in a study of CD8 T cells in ankylosing spondylitis. One entry per CDR3 protein results from TCRdb running MiXCR on the 5' RACE reads. The sample holds 250,000 to 350,000 distinct CDR3 sequences, about 19% seen once. Sequencing was done on a sample of blood, either unsorted or a sorted T cell fraction (not recorded which). The origin of the receptors is a male donor with ankylosing spondylitis or in good health (not recorded which). The conserved cysteine and the conserved F or W are not part of the CDR3 here.

j_call v_call cdr3_length cdr3_aa
TRBJ2-3 TRBV12-3/TRBV12-4 12 ASSSGGGTDTQY
TRBJ2-2 TRBV3-1 15 ASSLGLAGADTGELF
TRBJ2-2 TRBV28 14 ASEWASGANTGELF
TRBJ2-3 TRBV24-1 14 ATSEGRTGSTDTQY
TRBJ2-2 TRBV10-3 15 AISPAGGVVGTGELF
TRBJ1-5 TRBV9 13 ASSDGTLSNQPQH
TRBJ1-5 TRBV6-1 11 ASSPTPNQPQH
TRBJ1-2 TRBV30 11 AWNLGRNYGYT
TRBJ2-3 TRBV15 11 ATSDWAVDTQY
TRBJ2-1 TRBV9 12 ASSVAVSGNEQF
TRBJ2-2 TRBV24-1 10 ATSAGTGELF
TRBJ2-3 TRBV7-3 13 ASSLTRLATDTQY
TRBJ1-5 TRBV2 13 ASSEVGLDNQPQH
TRBJ1-2 TRBV12-3/TRBV12-4 12 ASSPGQVNYGYT
TRBJ2-3 TRBV2 13 ASSTEGASTDTQY
TRBJ1-5 TRBV15 10 AIDRGRPPQH
TRBJ2-2 TRBV20-1 13 SASKLAGGSGELF
TRBJ2-5 TRBV20-1 13 SAHGLAGVRETQY
TRBJ1-2 TRBV7-2 12 ASSSTWTEYGYT
TRBJ2-5 TRBV25-1 15 TSSELTLGGGTKTQY
TRBJ1-2 TRBV5-1 12 ASSSTQVNYGYT
TRBJ2-1 TRBV12-3/TRBV12-4 9 ASSRGAEQF
TRBJ2-4 TRBV28 11 ASSGGTEDIQY
TRBJ1-1 TRBV5-1 12 ASSFAGGNTEAF
TRBJ2-1 TRBV6-1 10 AGSSRGNEQF
TRBJ2-3 TRBV24-1 14 ATSDPAGGPADTQY
TRBJ1-2 TRBV20-1 9 SATSYYGYT
TRBJ2-5 TRBV6-5 12 ASSLKGVRETQY
TRBJ1-2 TRBV9 11 ASSGSANYGYT
TRBJ1-5 TRBV6-1 10 ASSDSNQPQH
TRBJ2-5 TRBV10-3 11 ATVEGIQETQY
TRBJ2-1 TRBV5-1 14 ASSVLPGGSYNEQF
TRBJ2-3 TRBV12-3/TRBV12-4 16 ARRLGLAGPSSTDTQY
TRBJ1-1 TRBV12-3/TRBV12-4 11 ASSLNRGAEAF
TRBJ2-1 TRBV29-1 9 SVAPRDEQF
TRBJ2-5 TRBV12-3/TRBV12-4 13 ASSLAPGHQETQY
TRBJ2-5 TRBV10-3 11 AISELGQETQY
TRBJ1-2 TRBV5-4 12 ASSSAWEVGGYT
TRBJ2-2 TRBV20-1 14 SASPDRGPNTGELF
TRBJ1-6 TRBV6-6 9 ASSHNSPLH
TRBJ2-2 TRBV2 11 ASSGEYTGELF
TRBJ1-1 TRBV5-1 15 ASSLAPNRGGDTEAF
TRBJ1-1 TRBV10-3 11 AIREGTNTEAF
TRBJ2-3 TRBV5-1 14 ASSFGTLSSTDTQY
TRBJ2-1 TRBV25-1 15 ASSARTGVRGRGEQF
TRBJ1-1 TRBV20-1 9 SARGDAEAF
TRBJ1-2 TRBV5-1 13 ASRNTPEGVKGYT
TRBJ1-1 TRBV12-3/TRBV12-4 13 ASSLGEGAPAEAF
TRBJ1-5 TRBV6-5 12 ASSYGGDRDPQH
TRBJ2-3 TRBV29-1 13 SVDGLEFFPDTQY
TRBJ2-3 TRBV6-1 12 ASRAPGQTDTQY
TRBJ2-1 TRBV20-1 12 SAAGTPSYNEQF
TRBJ1-5 TRBV7-8 14 ASSAGTGGGNQPQH
TRBJ2-6 TRBV5-8 15 ASSSRQGRYGANVLT